The 12 T cell receptor beta chains reported below all come from one sample, sequenced in a study of T cell repertoires in cytomegalovirus infection. TCRdb called the reads again in MiXCR, with one record for every CDR3 protein. Of fewer than 550,000 distinct CDR3 sequences in the sample, 16% were seen once. The specimen sequenced was CD8+ T cells from PBMCs. These receptors were taken from a human donor in good health (CMV status not recorded). Some clones in this sample may be carry-over from other donors' samples.

This clonotype was detected ten times or more. The V gene is TRBV7-6, the J gene TRBJ2-7; TRBD2 matches at 15 bases. Per the germline V gene, CDR1 is SGHVS and CDR2 is FNYEAQ. The length of the CDR3 is 15 residues. Trimming at V came to 4 bases and at J to 7 bases, leaving 5 bases not matched to a gene. CDR3 sequence: CASSSPGLAGGEQYF. The CDR3 bases are TGTGCCAGCAGCTCACCGGGACTAGCGGGAGGAGAGCAGTACTTC. Full variable domain (outside the CDR3, taken from reference TRBV7-6 and TRBJ2-7): GAGVSQSPRYKVTKRGQDVALRCDPISGHVSLYWYRQALGQGPEFLTYFNYEAQQDKSGLPNDRFSAERPEGSISTLTIQRTEQRDSAMYRCASSSPGLAGGEQYFGPGTRLTVT.

A word on this clonotype: Without the conserved terminal phenylalanine or tryptophan, this CDR3 likely stems from a read error. The chain couples TRBV20-1 to TRBJ2-7; 11 positions agree with TRBD2. V shed 4 bases and J 2 bases; nucleotides not matched to a gene: 13. The CDR3 sequence is 17 residues long. Germline lookup yields CDR1 DFQATT and CDR2 SNEGSKA (reference sequence). The DNA for the CDR3 is TGCAGTGCTAAACTAGCGGGGGACCCTCAGTATGCCTACGAGCAGTACTTA. This codes for CSAKLAGDPQYAYEQYL.

This clonotype was counted many times. V usage is TRBV7-9 and J usage is TRBJ1-2; TRBD1 matches 11 bases. Trimming took 5 bases from V and 4 from J; bases not matched to a gene: 9. This CDR3 has 16 residues. Germline assignment: CDR1 SEHNR and CDR2 FQNEAQ (reference sequence). CDR3 bases: TGTGCCAGCAGCAATGGACAGGGGGCCCTTCCCTATGGCTACACCTTC. Amino acid sequence: CASSNGQGALPYGYTF.

This clonotype was observed at least ten times. V usage is TRBV27 and J usage is TRBJ2-3; 9 positions match TRBD2. V was clipped by 3 bases and J by 4 bases; unmatched bases: 11. The length of the CDR3 is 17 residues. From germline, CDR1 is MNHEY and CDR2 SMNVEV (reference sequence). In nucleotides, the CDR3 is TGTGCCAGCAGTTTGCGAGTCGGGCTAGCGGGATCAGATACGCAGTATTTT. Translation gives CASSLRVGLAGSDTQYF.

This clonotype occurred a few times. The chain combines TRBV6-6 with TRBJ2-1; possibly TRBD1 or TRBD2 for D (5 bases each). Between the trimmed V and J ends, which lost 4 bases and 0 bases, there was a span of 13 bases. Germline V gene data show CDR1 as MNHNY and CDR2 as SVGAGI (reference sequence). This CDR3 contains 16 residues. The CDR3: CASSWGAGSSYNEQFF. The CDR3 DNA sequence: TGTGCCAGCAGTTGGGGTGCAGGGAGCTCCTACAATGAGCAGTTCTTC.

The V and J genes are TRBV29-1 and TRBJ2-5; tentative D call: TRBD1 (5 bases). V was trimmed by 4 bases and J by 4 bases, leaving 10 bases between them. Germline assignment: CDR1 SQVTM and CDR2 ANQGSEA. This CDR3 contains 12 residues. CDR3 nucleotides: TGCAGCGTTGTTGCTCAGGGAGAGACCCAGTACTTC. It translates to CSVVAQGETQYF.

This clonotype was found many times. The J gene is TRBJ2-1, the V gene TRBV6-5; possible D gene TRBD1, 5 bases. Trimming cost V 0 bases and J 9 bases, with 9 bases left between them. The CDR3 is 13 residues long. From germline, CDR1 is MNHEY and CDR2 SVGAGI. In DNA, the CDR3 is TGTGCCAGCAGTTACTCAGGGGATGGTGAGCAGTTCTTC. Translated, it gives CASSYSGDGEQFF.

This clonotype was seen once. This may arise from a read error, as a much more abundant clone is one base away. V gene TRBV19 combines with J gene TRBJ2-7; TRBD2 agrees at 8 bases. Germline CDR1 reads LNHDA; CDR2 reads SQIVND (reference sequence). The CDR3 runs 14 residues. The V gene end was trimmed by 8 bases and the J gene end by 3 bases; junction bases not matched to a gene: 9. Here the CDR3 reads CASCYALAGYEQYF. In DNA form, the CDR3 reads TGTGCCAGTTGTTACGCTCTAGCGGGCTACGAGCAGTACTTC.

This clonotype was counted many times. This chain uses TRBV28 with TRBJ2-1, with 9 positions matching TRBD1. CDR3 length equals 14 residues. The J segment lost 8 bases and the V segment lost 3 bases, leaving 5 bases of the junction unmatched. Germline V gene lookup returns CDR1 MDHEN and CDR2 SYDVKM. The CDR3 here is CASSLDRGGDEQFF. In DNA, the CDR3 is TGTGCCAGCAGTTTGGACAGGGGTGGCGATGAGCAGTTCTTC. Full variable domain (missing parts from reference TRBV28 and TRBJ2-1): DVKVTQSSRYLVKRTGEKVFLECVQDMDHENMFWYRQDPGLGLRLIYFSYDVKMKEKGDIPEGYSVSREKKERFSLILESASTNQTSMYLCASSLDRGGDEQFFGPGTRLTVL.

Many counts were recorded for this clonotype. V usage is TRBV7-8 and J usage is TRBJ2-3; the D is unclear. Germline V gene sequence: CDR1 SGHVS, CDR2 FQNEAQ. The ends were cut back, 5 bases at V and 6 bases at J, with 9 bases in the middle. The CDR3 extends over 12 amino acids. CDR3 sequence reads: CASSPLGDTQYF. The CDR3 DNA follows: TGTGCCAGCAGCCCCCTGGGGGATACGCAGTATTTT. Combining the CDR3 with reference TRBV7-8 and TRBJ2-3 gives the whole variable domain GAGVSQSPRYKVAKRGQDVALRCDPISGHVSLFWYQQALGQGPEFLTYFQNEAQLDKSGLPSDRFFAERPEGSVSTLKIQRTQQEDSAVYLCASSPLGDTQYFGPGTRLTVL.

This clonotype was seen at least ten times. This rearrangement joins TRBV7-9 to TRBJ1-1; possible D gene TRBD1, 5 bases. With 4 bases removed from V and 3 bases from J, the gap between germline ends came to 24 bases. The CDR3 sequence is 18 residues long. Germline V gives CDR1 SEHNR, CDR2 FQNEAQ (reference sequence). The CDR3 is CASSSTPFWIGGDTEAFF. The CDR3 DNA sequence: TGTGCCAGCAGCTCCACCCCCTTTTGGATCGGAGGGGACACTGAAGCTTTCTTT.

This clonotype was counted at least ten times. The chain is built from TRBV12-3 or TRBV12-4 and TRBJ2-5; 7 bases agree with TRBD2. This CDR3 spans 16 amino acids. The J segment lost 2 bases and the V segment lost 5 bases, leaving 11 bases of the junction unmatched. Written as DNA, the CDR3 is TGTGCCAGCAGTCGAGTTGGCGGGAGTGGGCAAGAGACCCAGTACTTC. This encodes CASSRVGGSGQETQYF.